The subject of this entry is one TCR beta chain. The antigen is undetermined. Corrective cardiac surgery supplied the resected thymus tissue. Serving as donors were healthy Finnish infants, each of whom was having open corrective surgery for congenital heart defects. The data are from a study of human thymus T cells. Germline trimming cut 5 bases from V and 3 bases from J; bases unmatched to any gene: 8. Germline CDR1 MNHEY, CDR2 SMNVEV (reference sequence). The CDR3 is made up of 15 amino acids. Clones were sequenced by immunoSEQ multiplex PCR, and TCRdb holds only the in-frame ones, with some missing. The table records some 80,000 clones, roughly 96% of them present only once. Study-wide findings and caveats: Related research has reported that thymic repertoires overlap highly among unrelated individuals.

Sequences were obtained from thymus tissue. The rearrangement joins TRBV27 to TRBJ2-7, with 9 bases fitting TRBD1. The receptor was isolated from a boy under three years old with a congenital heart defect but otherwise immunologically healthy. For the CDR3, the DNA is TGTGCCAGCAGTCCTTACAGGGGGCCCCGCTACGAGCAGTACTTC. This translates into CASSPYRGPRYEQYF.